Listed here is a single T cell receptor beta chain. The antigen it recognizes is unknown. The gene names and germline sequences given are murine. The read ends 1 residue early relative to the CDR3; the germline J gene fills the gap. Libraries were made using the immunoSEQ multiplex PCR assay. TCRbeta CDR3 sequencing was done by Adaptive Biotechnologies at survey depth, reporting CDR3 sequences, V/J genes, productive frequency and template counts. Amplification of TCR beta CDR3 regions started from genomic DNA instead of RNA. For the original study's pipeline: Jensen-Shannon divergence was used to quantify pairwise repertoire overlap between tissues, with a value of 1 indicating complete divergence and a value of 0 indicating identical repertoires. Tissues were clustered by single-linkage agglomerative hierarchical clustering of pairwise JSD values, and the clustering results were displayed as dendrograms. All patient samples were analyzed with GLIPH2 using simulation_depth 1000, kmer_min_depth 3 and cdr3_length_cutoff 8, and only groups containing more than two unique CDR3s were kept. A standardized tissue-overlap score was calculated by extrapolating Jaccard GLIPH-group overlap across patients to a standard repertoire size of 1000 clones. To look at how diversity was associated with clinical or experimental variables, linear mixed-effect models were used, with tissue treated as a fixed effect and individual treated as a random effect. TCRdb limited this immuneACCESS table to in-frame rearrangements with V and J called. A share of clones is missing; checked studies link under half to unresolved V genes, and the rest is unexplained. The V and J calls and clone size were taken over from that table, and D and trimming were inferred from the DNA. The sample table shows fewer than 6,000 clones, and about 42% are seen once. The ten biggest clones cover about a fifth of the sample.

The germline V end is reduced by 4 bases and the J end by 3 bases; junction bases left unmatched: 4. The germline V gene (reference sequence) yields KGHPV for CDR1 and FQNQEV for CDR2. The CDR3 runs 14 residues from the cysteine to the phenylalanine. Of the CDR3's DNA, 39 bases were read; they are in frame from base 1. The time point tag for this specimen amounts to: mouse harvest day 14 after allogeneic transplant. Mouse grafts consisting of 10^7 T-cell-depleted bone marrow cells combined with 10^6 splenic CD5+ T cells were administered by tail vein injection. To model GVHD in mice, a major MHC-mismatch B6 (H2b) into BALB/c (H2d) model was used, and tissues were profiled at day 7 or 14. On day 7 or 14 post-transplant, mouse tissues and retro-orbital blood were harvested with separate sterile tools for each animal, and livers were flushed beforehand. Before genomic DNA was isolated with the DNeasy Blood & Tissue Kit, mouse tissues were minced with razor blades in buffered saline.

The sample comes from a study of tissue T cells after allogeneic stem cell transplantation (dated by TCRdb to between 2022 and 2023). Study-wide context: TCR beta repertoires were profiled across many tissues obtained from research autopsies of patients with and without GVHD, as well as in mouse models of GVHD. The human arm was a prospective observational study without blinding or randomization. Results and caveats for the whole study, not just this receptor: Sampling depth was acknowledged as a limitation, and the patient cohort was both small and clinically heterogeneous. Not many T cell clones showed up in more than one patient, yet clustering based on motifs uncovered repertoire signatures that were shared across patients in a tissue-specific way. Blood and spleen T cells captured only a limited portion of the TCR repertoire detected in tissues, in both patients and mice. The study did not establish which tissue TCRs were alloreactive or antigen-specific, and some clones may have been host cells that persisted. Within patients, how anatomically similar tissues were was a major factor shaping TCR repertoire composition, regardless of disease or transplant status.

The sequenced sample consisted of gut tissue. The receptor was derived from a female BALB/c mouse given C57BL/6 T cells with graft-versus-host disease after an allogeneic hematopoietic cell transplant. The chain employs TRBV26 and TRBJ1-1, and TRBD1 aligns with 8 junction nucleotides. CDR3 bases read: TGTGCCAGCAGTCGACAGGGGCGGGACACAGAAGTCTTC. It specifies CASSRQGRDTEVF. The whole CDR3 is CASSRQGRDTEVFF. Here the CDR3 is joined to the reference TRBV26 and TRBJ1-1 genes, and the full variable domain is: NSKVIQTPRYLVKGQGQKAKMRCIPEKGHPVVFWYQQNKNNEFKFLINFQNQEVLQQIDMTEKRFSAECPSNSPCSLEIQSSEAGDSALYLCASSRQGRDTEVFFGKGTRLTVV.